Presented here are 4 T cell receptor beta chains from one specimen sequenced in a study of blood T cell repertoires in COVID-19. Sequencing was performed with immunoSEQ multiplex PCR; in TCRdb, only in-frame clones are kept and a portion is missing. The profile shows a few hundred thousand clones, about 90% of them singletons. Sequenced: PBMCs or T cells enriched from blood (not recorded which). The receptors stem from a woman in her twenties or thirties who had recovered from COVID-19.

The chain recombines TRBV28 with TRBJ2-1, with 9 bases lining up with TRBD1. The CDR3 length is 13 residues. V trimming: 6 bases; J trimming: 12 bases; junction bases outside the gene matches: 9. Germline-derived CDR1 and CDR2 are MDHEN and SYDVKM. The CDR3 loop is CASRAGTGFLQFF. For the CDR3, the DNA is TGTGCCAGCAGGGCCGGGACAGGGTTTTTGCAGTTCTTC.

The V call is TRBV7-9, the J call TRBJ2-2; 9 bases fit TRBD1. CDR3 length: 17 residues. Germline V lookup: CDR1 SEHNR, CDR2 FQNEAQ (reference sequence). V shed 5 bases and J 4 bases; nucleotides not matched to a gene: 11. CDR3 coding DNA: TGTGCCAGCAGCCCAGGAGCGGGGACAGGGTTCACCGGGGAGCTGTTTTTT. Translated, it gives CASSPGAGTGFTGELFF.

The gene calls are TRBV4-2 and TRBJ1-1, with 8 bases fitting TRBD1. V gave up 0 bases and J gave up 1 base; unmatched junction bases: 10. There are 18 residues in the CDR3. From germline, CDR1 is LGHNA and CDR2 YNFKEQ. This CDR3 reads CASSQDYSQGARNTEAFF. As DNA, the CDR3 is TGTGCCAGCAGCCAAGATTACAGCCAGGGGGCAAGGAACACTGAAGCTTTCTTT.

The V call is TRBV3-1 (or the pseudogene TRBV3-2), the J call TRBJ1-2; a possible D gene is TRBD1 (6 bases). The V and J ends lost 0 bases and 9 bases respectively, with 17 bases between them. Germline CDR1 is LGHDT and CDR2 is YNNKEL (reference sequence). This CDR3 is 15 amino acids long. CDR3 amino acids: CASSQEATRGWSYTF. CDR3 nucleotide sequence: TGTGCCAGCAGCCAAGAAGCCACCAGGGGTTGGAGCTACACCTTC.